The source of this T cell receptor (beta chain) is a study of T cells in Graves' hyperthyroidism and ophthalmopathy. The CDR3 has 16 amino acids. The V and J ends lost 5 bases and 3 bases, in that order; junction bases with no gene match: 7. Germline loops: CDR1 SGHVS, CDR2 FQNEAQ. Amplification targeted TCR beta CDR3 regions from RNA transcripts. The HTBI primer set served for first-round RT-PCR of the TCR CDR3. MiXCR was run by TCRdb on the multiplex PCR reads, yielding one entry per CDR3 protein. This table has roughly 500,000 distinct CDR3 sequences, about 46% appearing once. This receptor was identified in an adult woman with Graves' disease, either hyperthyroidism or ophthalmopathy (not recorded which). Material for sequencing was peripheral blood or thyroid tissue (not recorded which). This chain joins TRBV7-8 and TRBJ2-1, with 10 positions matching TRBD2. CDR3 in amino acids: CASSRAASGSYNEQFF. The CDR3 nucleotides read TGTGCCAGCAGCAGGGCGGCTAGCGGGAGCTACAATGAGCAGTTCTTC.